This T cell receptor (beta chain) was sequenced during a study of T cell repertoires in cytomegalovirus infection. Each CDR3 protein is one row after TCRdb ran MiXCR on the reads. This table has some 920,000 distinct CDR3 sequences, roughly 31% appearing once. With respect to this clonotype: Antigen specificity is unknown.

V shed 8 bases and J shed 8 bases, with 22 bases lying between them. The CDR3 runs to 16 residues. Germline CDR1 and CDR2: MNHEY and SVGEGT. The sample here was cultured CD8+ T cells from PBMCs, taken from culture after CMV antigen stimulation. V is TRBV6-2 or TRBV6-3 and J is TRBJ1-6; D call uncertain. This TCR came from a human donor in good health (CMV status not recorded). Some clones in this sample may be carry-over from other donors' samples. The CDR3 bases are TGTGCCAGCCACCCGGTCCGGGCGAAACTGGATTCACCCCTCCACTTT. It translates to CASHPVRAKLDSPLHF.